This TCR beta chain was documented in a study of blood T cell repertoires in COVID-19. Across the study: The United States, Italy and Spain supplied acute and convalescent COVID-19 samples.

Germline values: CDR1 SEHNR, CDR2 FQNEAQ (reference sequence). The junction had 8 bases not matched to a gene; V was cut back by 5 bases and J by 6 bases. The CDR3 covers 14 residues. Sequencing used immunoSEQ multiplex PCR; TCRdb keeps in-frame clones, though not all of them. The table lists 150,000 to 200,000 clones, approximately 88% of them singletons. Participant age was roughly 18 to 100 years, and participants resided in fewer than 25 US areas. Assignment of participants to cohorts was predicated upon participant-reported clinical history. Sequenced material: PBMCs or T cells enriched from blood (not recorded which). The TCR was taken from a woman between 55 and 75 years old who had recovered from COVID-19. This chain uses TRBV7-9 with TRBJ1-1; 8 bases map to TRBD1. The CDR3 DNA is TGTGCCAGCAGCCCCTACAGGGGGGAAGCTGAAGCTTTCTTT. Protein: CASSPYRGEAEAFF.